Listed here is a single T cell receptor beta chain. This entry comes from a study of blood T cell repertoires in COVID-19. As for the study in general: Collection of acute and convalescent COVID-19 samples took place in the United States, Italy and Spain. Sample material is recorded as cDNA or gDNA derived from T cells, B-cell-depleted T cells, or PBMCs.

As originally analysed: From reference gene primer amplification, estimates of nucleated cell counts were derived. Repertoires were generated with immunoSEQ multiplex PCR, while TCRdb's copy carries only in-frame clones and drops some. Clone size and the V and J calls come from that table; the DNA yielded D and trimming. The table includes approximately 410,000 clones, 80% to 90% detected once. This sequence was found in a woman under 40 with active or convalescent COVID-19. Material for sequencing was peripheral blood.

CDR3 bases: TGTGCCAGCAGTGAACCTACAGGCTATAGCAATCAGCCCCAGCATTTT. This sequence encodes CASSEPTGYSNQPQHF. The J gene is TRBJ1-5, the V gene TRBV6-1, with D tentatively TRBD1 (5 bases). Trimming removed 2 bases at V and 0 bases at J, with 11 bases between. The CDR3 has 16 amino acids. Germline V gene data show CDR1 as MNHNS and CDR2 as SASEGT.